Sequencing of this T cell receptor beta chain was carried out in a study of blood T cells in healthy people across ages. Together with a sample-barcoded 5' primer, a J-beta primer mix was included in a second PCR lasting about 7 to 11 cycles. One entry per CDR3 protein results from TCRdb running MiXCR on the 5' RACE reads. Of about 1.8 million distinct CDR3 sequences detected, approximately 50% appear once; the ten largest clones hold 2% to 2.5%. CDR1 MNHEY and CDR2 SMNVEV come from the germline V gene (reference sequence). The CDR3 is made up of 13 amino acids. V shed 7 bases and J shed 7 bases, with 17 bases lying between them. The study recruited healthy Caucasian donors from Russia who were aged about 6 to 90.

The sequenced sample consisted of blood. The chain joins TRBV27 to TRBJ2-7; D may correspond to TRBD1 or TRBD2 (6 bases each). The sequence derives from a woman aged 40 to 49 in good health. For the CDR3, the DNA is TGTGCCAGCAAGTGGGGGGCATACAATGAGCAGTACTTC. Residues: CASKWGAYNEQYF.